Below, 29 T cell receptor beta chains from the same sample are listed, as sequenced in a study of identical twins listed by TCRdb under 2016. The protocol used for the library was 5' RACE. Sequencer: Illumina HiSeq 2000. The public sequencing data were trimmed at Q25 with fastp and processed into clonotypes with MiXCR by TCRdb, which kept only in-frame beta chains. For every CDR3 protein sequence, its rows merge into one entry that carries the most common genes and DNA. The sample profile shows about 200,000 distinct CDR3 sequences; approximately 9% of them were found once. The ten largest account for 5.1% of the sample. Sample: memory (CD45RO+) T cells sorted from blood. The cell subset or site label on this specimen signifies: CD45RO+ enriched T cells. These receptors were collected from a woman between 18 and 30 years old in good health.

The chain carries TRBV4-2 and TRBJ2-1; 8 bases are shared with TRBD2. Germline trimming cut 3 bases from V and 8 bases from J; bases unmatched to any gene: 12. The CDR3 has 16 residues. Germline V gives CDR1 LGHNA, CDR2 YNFKEQ. The CDR3 DNA sequence: TGTGCCAGCAGCCATCCTCTAGCGGGCGGTATGGATGAGCAGTTCTTC. Residues: CASSHPLAGGMDEQFF.

This clonotype was observed a handful of times. The gene calls are TRBV27 and TRBJ2-7; TRBD2 aligns across 7 bases. V dropped 4 bases and J dropped 0; count of bases not matched to a gene: 3. CDR3 size: 14 residues. Germline V gene data show CDR1 as MNHEY and CDR2 as SMNVEV (reference sequence). CDR3 in DNA: TGTGCCAGCAGTTATCGCGGGAGCTCCTACGAGCAGTACTTC. Residues: CASSYRGSSYEQYF.

V gene TRBV18 combines with J gene TRBJ2-7; 8 bases are shared with TRBD1. V lost 3 bases, J lost 5 bases, and 9 bases stayed unmatched. The V gene's germline CDR1 is KGHSH and CDR2 LQKENI. The length of the CDR3 is 15 residues. CDR3 bases: TGTGCCAGCTCACCCCGTGGGACAGGCTGGGACGAGCAGTACTTC. It encodes CASSPRGTGWDEQYF.

This clonotype was seen many times. The chain employs TRBV7-2 and TRBJ2-3; D gene unclear. CDR3 length: 14 residues. Germline lookup yields CDR1 SGHTA and CDR2 FQGNSA. Trimming removed 0 bases at V and 0 bases at J, with 4 bases between. CDR3 DNA: TGTGCCAGCAGCTTAGCTCCTAGCACAGATACGCAGTATTTT. Translated, it gives CASSLAPSTDTQYF.

The V and J genes are TRBV2 and TRBJ2-5; 8 positions match TRBD2. The V segment lost 7 bases and the J segment 5 bases; nucleotides outside the gene matches: 12. CDR1 is SNHLY, CDR2 FYNNEI, per germline. The CDR3 has 15 residues. CDR3 sequence: CASTKGLALVETQYF. DNA of the CDR3: TGTGCCAGCACCAAAGGACTAGCTCTTGTTGAGACCCAGTACTTC.

This clonotype was observed many times. This chain uses TRBV30 with TRBJ1-1; TRBD1 might be the D (6 bases). Germline V gene sequence: CDR1 GTSNPN, CDR2 SVGIG (reference sequence). The CDR3 loop spans 14 amino acids. Trimming pared 2 bases from V and 7 bases from J, leaving 17 bases between. This CDR3 is CAWSWGGGADEAFF. The CDR3, as DNA: TGTGCCTGGAGTTGGGGCGGGGGGGCCGATGAAGCTTTCTTT.

This clonotype was detected only a few times. The chain combines TRBV12-3 or TRBV12-4 with TRBJ1-2; D unresolved. This CDR3 has 12 amino acids. V shed 1 base and J shed 7 bases, with 7 bases lying between them. CDR3 residues: CASSLDTIGYTF. In nucleotides, the CDR3 is TGTGCCAGCAGTTTAGATACCATTGGCTACACCTTC.

This clonotype occurred many times. V gene TRBV5-1 combines with J gene TRBJ1-6; D is unresolved. Trimming removed 0 bases from V and 7 bases from J, with 5 bases in between. Germline loops: CDR1 SGHRS, CDR2 YFSETQ. The CDR3 runs 13 residues. CDR3: CASSLEENSPLHF. CDR3 DNA sequence: TGCGCCAGCAGCTTGGAAGAGAATTCACCCCTCCACTTT.

This clonotype was counted only a few times. The chain employs TRBV6-1 and TRBJ2-7; TRBD2 aligns across 13 bases. V shed 8 bases and J 5 bases; nucleotides not matched to a gene: 9. Germline loops: CDR1 MNHNS, CDR2 SASEGT. The CDR3 is made up of 15 amino acids. The CDR3 DNA sequence: TGTGCCAGCCGGATATGGACTAGCGGGAGCAACGAGCAGTACTTC. Encoded protein: CASRIWTSGSNEQYF.

The gene calls are TRBV11-3 and TRBJ2-1; 8 bases align to TRBD2. Looked up from germline, CDR1 is SGHNT and CDR2 is YENEEA. This CDR3 has 14 residues. V shed 4 bases and J 9 bases; nucleotides not matched to a gene: 8. The CDR3 DNA sequence: TGTGCCAGCAGCTGGACCGGGACTAGATTTGAGCAGTTCTTC. Its protein product is CASSWTGTRFEQFF.

V usage is TRBV6-1 and J usage is TRBJ1-5; TRBD1 might be the D (5 bases). This CDR3 contains 15 residues. Per germline, CDR1 MNHNS and CDR2 SASEGT. Trimming took 6 bases from V and 7 from J, leaving 19 bases between them. The CDR3 DNA reads as TGTGCCAGCAGCCGCGGGGCGGGATTTGAACAGCCCCAGCATTTT. Its protein product is CASSRGAGFEQPQHF.

This clonotype has a handful of counts. The genes are TRBV20-1 and TRBJ1-6; 7 bases align to TRBD1. The V and J ends lost 5 bases and 10 bases, in that order; junction bases with no gene match: 8. The CDR3 is 13 residues long. Germline values: CDR1 DFQATT, CDR2 SNEGSKA (reference sequence). The CDR3 DNA sequence: TGCAGTGCTGAGCGGGACAGCAGCTCACCCCTCCACTTT. The encoded protein is CSAERDSSSPLHF.

The genes are TRBV7-3 and TRBJ2-2; 7 nucleotides line up with TRBD2. There are 14 residues in the CDR3. Germline CDR1 is SGHTA and CDR2 is FQGTGA. The J segment lost 5 bases and the V segment lost 3 bases, leaving 3 bases of the junction unmatched. As DNA, the CDR3 is TGTGCCAGCAGCTTCCTCGGGGGGACCGGGGAGCTGTTTTTT. The encoded protein is CASSFLGGTGELFF.

Many counts were recorded for this clonotype. The genes are TRBV5-8 and TRBJ1-3, with TRBD1 matching 7 bases. J lost 0 bases, V lost 4 bases, and 4 bases had no gene match. CDR3 length: 15 residues. Per the germline V gene, CDR1 is SGHTS and CDR2 is YDEGEE. For the CDR3, the DNA is TGTGCCAGCAGCACAGGGGCTTACTCTGGAAACACCATATATTTT. The encoded protein is CASSTGAYSGNTIYF.

This clonotype came up many times. The chain employs TRBV20-1 and TRBJ1-1; the D gene is possibly TRBD1 (6 bases). Germline values: CDR1 DFQATT, CDR2 SNEGSKA (reference sequence). CDR3 length: 11 amino acids. V lost 5 bases, J lost 5 bases, and 9 bases lay in between. As DNA, the CDR3 is TGCAGTGCTGAAGGGGGAACTGAAGCTTTCTTT. Its translation: CSAEGGTEAFF.

This chain links TRBV12-3 or TRBV12-4 with TRBJ2-1, with D perhaps matching TRBD1 (5 bases). V dropped 2 bases and J dropped 6 bases, with 11 bases sitting between them. The length of the CDR3 is 14 residues. This chain's CDR3 is CASSLPGPSNEQFF. The DNA of the CDR3 is TGTGCCAGCAGTTTACCAGGGCCGAGCAATGAGCAGTTCTTC.

This clonotype was counted between two and nine times. V usage is TRBV5-4 and J usage is TRBJ2-7; maybe TRBD1 (6 bases). Germline V gene lookup returns CDR1 SGHNT and CDR2 YYREEE (reference sequence). The CDR3 covers 15 residues. V was shortened by 0 bases and J by 1 base, with 11 bases between the two germline ends. The CDR3 nucleotides read TGTGCCAGCAGCTTGGAGCCTAGGGGGTCCTACGAGCAGTACTTC. This sequence encodes CASSLEPRGSYEQYF.

V and J are TRBV5-1 and TRBJ2-3; tentatively, D is TRBD2 (5 bases). Trimming took 3 bases from V and 9 from J, leaving 23 bases between them. From germline, CDR1 is SGHRS and CDR2 YFSETQ. The CDR3 extends over 16 amino acids. The CDR3 loop is CASSSGSAQLGRTQYF. DNA of the CDR3: TGCGCCAGCAGCTCGGGATCCGCCCAACTAGGCCGGACGCAGTATTTT.

The chain combines TRBV20-1 with TRBJ2-1; 11 bases are a match to TRBD2. The junction had 11 bases not matched to a gene; V was cut back by 4 bases and J by 6 bases. Germline CDR1 DFQATT, CDR2 SNEGSKA (reference sequence). CDR3 length equals 16 residues. CDR3 nucleotide sequence: TGCAGTGCTAACCCTATAGCGGGGGGGGTTCTCAATGAGCAGTTCTTC. Encoded protein: CSANPIAGGVLNEQFF.

This clonotype was recorded a few times. The genes are TRBV19 and TRBJ1-1; D perhaps matches TRBD1 (5 bases). CDR3 size: 14 residues. V shed 9 bases and J shed 0 bases, with 14 bases lying between them. CDR1 and CDR2 from the germline V gene are LNHDA and SQIVND (reference sequence). CDR3 in amino acids: CASAQGRMNTEAFF. As DNA, the CDR3 is TGTGCCAGCGCCCAGGGCAGAATGAACACTGAAGCTTTCTTT.

V and J are TRBV27 and TRBJ1-6; D gene unclear. The V gene's germline CDR1 is MNHEY and CDR2 SMNVEV (reference sequence). Trimming cost V 8 bases and J 6 bases, with 8 bases left between them. There are 12 residues in the CDR3. The CDR3 spells CASRRPNSPLHF. CDR3 DNA sequence: TGTGCCAGCCGCCGACCTAATTCACCCCTCCACTTT.

The chain joins TRBV7-3 to TRBJ1-1; D might be TRBD1 (6 bases). Germline loops: CDR1 SGHTA, CDR2 FQGTGA. The CDR3 is 16 amino acids. V gave up 2 bases and J gave up 1 base, with 14 bases separating them. This CDR3 reads CASSLRQVEGNTEAFF. CDR3 coding DNA: TGTGCCAGCAGCTTACGACAGGTCGAGGGGAACACTGAAGCTTTCTTT. The full variable domain, with the rest looked up from reference TRBV7-3 and TRBJ1-1, is GAGVSQTPSNKVTEKGKYVELRCDPISGHTALYWYRQSLGQGPEFLIYFQGTGAADDSGLPNDRFFAVRPEGSVSTLKIQRTERGDSAVYLCASSLRQVEGNTEAFFGQGTRLTVV.

This clonotype was observed a few times. The chain employs TRBV20-1 and TRBJ2-4; TRBD2 agrees at 12 bases. V dropped 3 bases and J dropped 15; count of bases not matched to a gene: 6. The CDR3 is 12 amino acids. The germline V gene encodes CDR1 DFQATT and CDR2 SNEGSKA (reference sequence). The DNA for the CDR3 is TGCAGTGCTAGCCGACTAGCGGGAGTTCCGTACTTC. Translated: CSASRLAGVPYF.

The chain combines TRBV20-1 with TRBJ2-5; D may be TRBD1 or TRBD2 (5 bases each). The CDR3 runs 12 residues. Germline assignment: CDR1 DFQATT and CDR2 SNEGSKA (reference sequence). Between the trimmed V and J ends, which lost 7 bases and 2 bases, there was a span of 11 bases. The CDR3 nucleotides are TGCAGTGTTGGGACCACTCAAGAGACCCAGTACTTC. This sequence encodes CSVGTTQETQYF.

There are a few counts of this clonotype. The chain combines TRBV20-1 with TRBJ2-3; D call uncertain. CDR1 and CDR2 from the germline V gene are DFQATT and SNEGSKA (reference sequence). The ends were cut back, 3 bases at V and 0 bases at J, with 13 bases in the middle. The CDR3 spans 15 residues. The CDR3 nucleotides are TGCAGTGCTAGCGCTCCAAGCGAGAGCACAGATACGCAGTATTTT. This gives the protein CSASAPSESTDTQYF.

In its sample, this clonotype was seen a few times. V usage is TRBV3-1 and J usage is TRBJ1-3; D perhaps matches TRBD1 (6 bases). V lost 4 bases and J lost 1, with 11 bases in between. The CDR3 totals 15 residues. The germline gives CDR1 LGHDT, CDR2 YNNKEL (reference sequence). The CDR3 sequence: CASSPGVLSGNTIYF. DNA for the CDR3: TGTGCCAGCAGCCCAGGGGTTCTTTCTGGAAACACCATATATTTT.

J is TRBJ1-5 and V is TRBV2, with D maybe TRBD1 (5 bases). The CDR3 loop spans 14 amino acids. The germline V gene encodes CDR1 SNHLY and CDR2 FYNNEI. V was clipped by 3 bases and J by 7 bases, with 13 bases between them. CDR3 DNA: TGTGCCAGCAGTGAGATGGGGGGGGACCAGCCCCAGCATTTT. Protein: CASSEMGGDQPQHF.

This clonotype has at least ten counts. The chain links TRBV29-1 to TRBJ2-3, with TRBD2 matching over 14 bases. Losses at the gene ends were 6 bases for V and 3 bases for J; bases not matched to a gene: 2. From germline, CDR1 is SQVTM and CDR2 ANQGSEA. This CDR3 has 14 residues. The CDR3 reads CSVRLAGGTDTQYF. The CDR3 DNA sequence: TGCAGCGTGAGACTAGCGGGAGGGACAGATACGCAGTATTTT.

This clonotype was recorded at least ten times. The chain carries TRBV27 and TRBJ1-1; TRBD1 might be the D (5 bases). With 2 bases removed from V and 7 bases from J, the gap between germline ends came to 8 bases. Germline loops: CDR1 MNHEY, CDR2 SMNVEV (reference sequence). The CDR3 extends over 12 amino acids. CDR3 loop: CASSLGGGEAFF. The CDR3 nucleotides are TGTGCCAGCAGTTTAGGGGGGGGTGAAGCTTTCTTT.